Detailed here is one T cell receptor (beta chain). The target antigen is unknown. At one end, the junction sequence differs from germline, possibly due to a read error. Tumor samples were obtained before definitive surgery or chemotherapy. This sample was taken from a study of high-grade serous ovarian cancer treatment subgroups. Study details: On average, more than 14,000 reads and 6,500 to 8,000 unique TCR beta rearrangements were obtained per sample. Study outcomes and limitations: Without spatial data, bulk sequencing limits insight into HGSC tumor diversity. Tumors within one patient showed repertoire similarity of about 0.095 to 0.85. The analyses considered CDR3 and ignored CDR1 and CDR2.

The CDR3 has 14 residues. Germline loops: CDR1 SEHNR, CDR2 FQNEAQ (reference sequence). The method was immunoSEQ multiplex PCR; TCRdb's version includes in-frame clones alone and lacks a portion of them. The repertoire includes fewer than 35,000 clones, approximately 79% of them detected once, and 2.1% sits in the top ten. The J gene is TRBJ1-1, the V gene TRBV7-9; D not resolved. The specimen sequenced was tumor tissue. The TCR comes from a human donor with high-grade serous ovarian cancer. CDR3 DNA: TGTGCCAACAGCTTGGATGGCAGTCCCACTGAAGCTTTCTTT. Translating gives CANSLDGSPTEAFF.